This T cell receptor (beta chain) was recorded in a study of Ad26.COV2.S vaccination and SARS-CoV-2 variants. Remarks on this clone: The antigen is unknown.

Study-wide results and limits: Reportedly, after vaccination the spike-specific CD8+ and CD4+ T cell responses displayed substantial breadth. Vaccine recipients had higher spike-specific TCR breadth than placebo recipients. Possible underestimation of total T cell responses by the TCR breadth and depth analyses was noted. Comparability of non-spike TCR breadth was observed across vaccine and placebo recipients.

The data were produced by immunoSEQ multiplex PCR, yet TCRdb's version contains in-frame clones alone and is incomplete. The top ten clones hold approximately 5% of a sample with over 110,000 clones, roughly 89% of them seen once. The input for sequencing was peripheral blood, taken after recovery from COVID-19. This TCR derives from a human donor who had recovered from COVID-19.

The CDR3 reads CASSEDWTGGDEQYF. Here the CDR3 DNA reads TGTGCCAGCAGTGAAGATTGGACAGGGGGCGACGAGCAGTACTTC. The V and J genes are TRBV6-1 and TRBJ2-7; TRBD1 aligns across 11 bases. Losses at the gene ends were 1 base for V and 5 bases for J; bases not matched to a gene: 4. The CDR3 is made up of 15 amino acids. Germline loops: CDR1 MNHNS, CDR2 SASEGT.